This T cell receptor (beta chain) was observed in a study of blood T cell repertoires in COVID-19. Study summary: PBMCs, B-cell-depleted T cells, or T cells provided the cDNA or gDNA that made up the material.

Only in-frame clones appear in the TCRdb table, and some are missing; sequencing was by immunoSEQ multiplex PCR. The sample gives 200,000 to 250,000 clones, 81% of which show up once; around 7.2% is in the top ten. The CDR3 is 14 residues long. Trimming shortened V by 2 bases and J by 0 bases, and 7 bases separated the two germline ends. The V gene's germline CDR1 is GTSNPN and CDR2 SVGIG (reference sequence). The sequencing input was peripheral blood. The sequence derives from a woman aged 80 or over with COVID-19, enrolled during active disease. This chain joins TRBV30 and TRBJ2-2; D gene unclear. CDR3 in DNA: TGTGCCTGGAGTATCGGAGCGAACACCGGGGAGCTGTTTTTT. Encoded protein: CAWSIGANTGELFF.